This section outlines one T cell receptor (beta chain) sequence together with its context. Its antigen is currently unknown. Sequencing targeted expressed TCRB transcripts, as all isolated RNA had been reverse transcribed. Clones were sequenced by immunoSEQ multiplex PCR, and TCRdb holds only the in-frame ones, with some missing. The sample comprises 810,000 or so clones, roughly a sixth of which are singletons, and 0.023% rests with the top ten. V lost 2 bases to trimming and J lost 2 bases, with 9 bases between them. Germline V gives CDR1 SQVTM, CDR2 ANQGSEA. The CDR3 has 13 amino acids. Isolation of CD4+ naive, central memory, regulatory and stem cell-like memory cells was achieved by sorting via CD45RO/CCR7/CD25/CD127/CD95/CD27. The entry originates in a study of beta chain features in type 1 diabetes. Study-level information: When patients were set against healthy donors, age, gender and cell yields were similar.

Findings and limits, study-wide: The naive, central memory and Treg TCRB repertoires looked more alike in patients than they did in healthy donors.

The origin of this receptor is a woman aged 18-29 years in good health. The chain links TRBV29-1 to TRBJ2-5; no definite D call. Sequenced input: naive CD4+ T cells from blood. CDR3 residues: CSVEWVVQETQYF. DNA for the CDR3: TGCAGCGTTGAATGGGTAGTACAAGAGACCCAGTACTTC.